The 21 T cell receptor beta chains below were found in one sample sequenced in a study of blood T cells in healthy people across ages. Combining a sample-barcoded 5' primer with a J-beta primer mix, a second PCR ran for roughly 7 to 11 cycles. TCRdb reprocessed the 5' RACE reads via MiXCR and lists one record per CDR3 protein. The sample lists 700,000 to 900,000 distinct CDR3 sequences, about 53% occurring once. The source material was blood. These receptor sequences come from a man aged 80 or over in good health.

This clonotype was counted between two and nine times. The V gene is TRBV9, the J gene TRBJ2-5; 13 bases are a match to TRBD2. Per the germline V gene, CDR1 is SGDLS and CDR2 is YYNGEE. V shed 1 base, J shed 3 bases, and the junction held 0 bases outside the gene matches. This CDR3 is built from 15 residues. Here the CDR3 DNA reads TGTGCCAGCAGCGTAACTAGCGGGAGGGAAGAGACCCAGTACTTC. Translation: CASSVTSGREETQYF.

The gene calls are TRBV11-1 and TRBJ2-1; 9 bases map to TRBD2. The germline gives CDR1 SGHAT, CDR2 FQDESV (reference sequence). CDR3 length equals 18 residues. After removal of 4 bases from V and 0 bases from J, the junction contained 10 bases not matched to a gene. The DNA of the CDR3 is TGTGCCAGCAGCTCTCCGGGACTAGCATCCGTCTCCTACAATGAGCAGTTCTTC. Translation: CASSSPGLASVSYNEQFF.

The chain recombines TRBV12-3 or TRBV12-4 with TRBJ1-2; D is perhaps TRBD1 (5 bases). The CDR3 runs to 14 residues. V gave up 2 bases and J gave up 5 bases, with 12 bases separating them. CDR3 sequence: CASSLRPGRYGYTF. The CDR3 DNA sequence: TGTGCCAGCAGTTTAAGGCCAGGGCGGTATGGCTACACCTTC.

V gene TRBV13 combines with J gene TRBJ2-1; no clear D. V was pared by 5 bases and J by 0 bases, with 14 bases between. CDR1 is PRHDT and CDR2 is FYEKMQ in the germline V gene (reference sequence). The CDR3 has 16 residues. The CDR3 DNA reads as TGTGCCAGCAGCGAGTCGCGTTTTTCCTCCTACAATGAGCAGTTCTTC. It translates to CASSESRFSSYNEQFF.

This sequence joins TRBV28 and TRBJ1-5, with 8 bases identical to TRBD1. The CDR3 is made up of 14 amino acids. With V trimmed by 6 bases and J by 7 bases, 8 bases remained unmatched. Germline CDR1 and CDR2: MDHEN and SYDVKM. CDR3 in DNA: TGTGCCAGCAGGCGATCAGGGGGCGGACAGCCCCAGCATTTT. Residues: CASRRSGGGQPQHF.

Points on this clonotype: A much larger clone lies one base from this, so it may be a read error. The conserved phenylalanine or tryptophan normally closing the CDR3 is absent here, so this likely arose from a read error. The V call is TRBV28, the J call TRBJ2-7; possibly TRBD1 for D (6 bases). The CDR3 totals 15 residues. V lost 5 bases and J 0 bases, leaving 14 bases between the germline ends. Germline V lookup: CDR1 MDHEN, CDR2 SYDVKM. The CDR3 DNA sequence: TGTGCCAGCAGTCTTCCGACAGGTATCTCCTACGAGCAGTACTTA. The encoded protein is CASSLPTGISYEQYL.

Only one count was recorded for this clonotype. The V and J genes are TRBV20-1 and TRBJ2-5; the D gene is possibly TRBD2 (5 bases). This CDR3 has 11 residues. Germline assignment: CDR1 DFQATT and CDR2 SNEGSKA (reference sequence). Trimming pared 5 bases from V and 4 bases from J, leaving 8 bases between. CDR3 sequence (DNA): TGCAGTGCTTGGAGGCGAGAGACCCAGTACTTC. It codes for CSAWRRETQYF.

The J gene is TRBJ1-1, the V gene TRBV28; maybe TRBD1 (6 bases). CDR3 length: 14 residues. Per germline, CDR1 MDHEN and CDR2 SYDVKM. The ends were cut back, 2 bases at V and 9 bases at J, with 16 bases in the middle. CDR3 in amino acids: CASSLVGGGSKAFF. For the CDR3, the DNA is TGTGCCAGCAGTTTAGTCGGGGGCGGGTCGAAAGCTTTCTTT.

V usage is TRBV20-1 and J usage is TRBJ2-5; 12 bases are a match to TRBD2. V shed 1 base, J shed 11 bases, and the junction held 23 bases outside the gene matches. Germline CDR1 reads DFQATT; CDR2 reads SNEGSKA (reference sequence). This CDR3 has 19 amino acids. CDR3 in amino acids: CSARVGTSGPVGTYNEQYF. The CDR3 coding sequence is TGCAGTGCTAGAGTTGGGACTAGCGGGCCTGTGGGGACCTACAATGAGCAGTACTTC.

This clonotype was found a few times. The chain carries TRBV24-1 and TRBJ1-2; TRBD1 is a possible D gene (5 bases). CDR1 and CDR2 (germline): KGHDR, SFDVKD. V shed 5 bases and J shed 2 bases, with 11 bases lying between them. This CDR3 is 14 amino acids long. CDR3 residues: CATSARTYNYGYTF. Written as DNA, the CDR3 is TGTGCCACCAGTGCTAGGACATACAACTATGGCTACACCTTC.

This clonotype turned up a few times. This chain uses TRBV24-1 with TRBJ2-1; D tentatively reads TRBD1 or TRBD2 (5 bases each). CDR1 KGHDR and CDR2 SFDVKD come from the germline V gene. The CDR3 loop spans 13 amino acids. Deletions cut 4 bases from V and 5 bases from J, with 8 bases between. CDR3 in amino acids: CATSDRDHNEQFF. The CDR3, as DNA: TGTGCCACCAGTGACAGGGACCACAATGAGCAGTTCTTC.

The sample holds a few counts of this clonotype. The chain employs TRBV7-2 and TRBJ2-7; 8 nucleotides agree with TRBD2. Losses at the gene ends were 0 bases for V and 0 bases for J; bases not matched to a gene: 4. From germline, CDR1 is SGHTA and CDR2 FQGNSA. The CDR3 covers 16 residues. Written as DNA, the CDR3 is TGTGCCAGCAGCTTAGCGCCTAGCGGGTTCTCCTACGAGCAGTACTTC. Translated: CASSLAPSGFSYEQYF.

This clonotype was seen a few times. This sequence joins TRBV27 and TRBJ2-7, with D perhaps matching TRBD2 (6 bases). The CDR3 has 16 residues. V was trimmed by 5 bases and J by 2 bases, leaving 19 bases between them. Germline lookup yields CDR1 MNHEY and CDR2 SMNVEV (reference sequence). The CDR3 DNA reads as TGTGCCAGCAGTCAAAGGACTGGGCGGGGCCCCTACGAGCAGTACTTC. This sequence encodes CASSQRTGRGPYEQYF.

The CDR3 DNA reads TGTGCCAGCAGTTTCCCCGTGGGGGGGCGGTGGGGCTACACCTTC. Amino acids: CASSFPVGGRWGYTF. The chain has TRBV28 and TRBJ1-2; D may be TRBD1 (6 bases). The CDR3 has 15 amino acids. Germline assignment: CDR1 MDHEN and CDR2 SYDVKM. V was cut by 3 bases and J by 8 bases, with 19 bases left in between.

This sequence joins TRBV18 and TRBJ1-2; D is perhaps TRBD1 (5 bases). Germline V gene data show CDR1 as KGHSH and CDR2 as LQKENI. CDR3 length: 13 amino acids. Trimming took 2 bases from V and 7 from J, leaving 11 bases between them. The CDR3 loop reads CASSPSGGSGYTF. The DNA of the CDR3 is TGTGCCAGCTCACCATCGGGGGGATCTGGCTACACCTTC.

This chain joins TRBV15 and TRBJ2-1; possible D gene TRBD2, 6 bases. The germline V gene has CDR1 LNHNV and CDR2 YYDKDF (reference sequence). V was cut by 3 bases and J by 0 bases, with 15 bases left in between. The length of the CDR3 is 17 residues. The CDR3 nucleotides read TGTGCCACCAGCAGTTTTGGGACTGCCCCCTCCTACAATGAGCAGTTCTTC. Protein product: CATSSFGTAPSYNEQFF.

This clonotype appeared a few times. V and J are TRBV7-9 and TRBJ1-1; TRBD1 might be the D (6 bases). The ends were cut back, 8 bases at V and 1 base at J, with 8 bases in the middle. Germline assignment: CDR1 SEHNR and CDR2 FQNEAQ (reference sequence). CDR3 length: 12 residues. DNA for the CDR3: TGTGCCAGCGGGGGCCGGAACACTGAAGCTTTCTTT. Residues: CASGGRNTEAFF.

The chain couples TRBV5-1 to TRBJ2-4, with 7 positions matching TRBD2. The J call could be wrong; TRBJ2-7 is a better fit for the DNA end. CDR1 is SGHRS, CDR2 YFSETQ, per germline. The CDR3 contains 18 residues. The CDR3 is CASSSASLAFRGSYEQYF. DNA of the CDR3: TGCGCCAGCAGTTCCGCCTCACTAGCGTTTAGGGGCTCCTACGAGCAGTACTTC.

V and J are TRBV6-6 and TRBJ2-7; D possibly matches TRBD1 or TRBD2 (5 bases each). Near its end, the DNA agrees better with TRBJ2-5, so the J call may be wrong. CDR1 is MNHNY, CDR2 SVGAGI, per germline (reference sequence). The CDR3 covers 13 residues. CDR3 coding DNA: TGTGCCAGCAGACGGGGCCGAATGGAGACCCAGTACTTC. It is translated as CASRRGRMETQYF.

As to this clonotype: This may come from a read error, since a much larger clone is one base off. This chain joins TRBV7-2 and TRBJ2-7, with D hard to call. The V end was cut by 0 bases, the J end by 4 bases, with 7 bases between. CDR3 length: 13 residues. Germline CDR1 is SGHTA and CDR2 is FQGNSA. This CDR3 is CASSLAHTYEQYF. CDR3 bases: TGTGCCAGCAGCTTAGCGCATACATACGAGCAGTACTTC.

This clonotype has only a few counts. A much larger clone lies one base from this, so it may be a read error. The chain recombines TRBV29-1 with TRBJ2-1; a weak D match, TRBD1 (6 bases). This CDR3 spans 12 amino acids. Germline CDR1 SQVTM, CDR2 ANQGSEA. V was cut by 3 bases and J by 7 bases, with 10 bases left in between. CDR3 region: CSVEAGANEQFF. Written as DNA, the CDR3 is TGCAGCGTTGAGGCAGGGGCTAATGAGCAGTTCTTC.